This T cell receptor beta chain originates from a study of cytomegalovirus exposure and HLA in healthy donors. Study-level results: Roughly uniform depth of sequencing across donors was assumed in presence/absence analyses. As was reported, the HLA-A and HLA-B alleles of most subjects were accurately predicted from TCR beta sequences.

Turning to this clone: Its antigen is still unknown.

PCR employed 60 Vbeta and 13 Jbeta primers. Repertoires were generated with immunoSEQ multiplex PCR, while TCRdb's copy carries only in-frame clones and drops some. The sample lists roughly 180,000 clones; approximately 82% were seen once. With 2 bases clipped from V and 3 bases from J, the junction kept 9 bases outside the gene matches. Germline CDR1 is GTSNPN and CDR2 is SVGIG (reference sequence). The CDR3 is made up of 17 amino acids. The chain recombines TRBV30 with TRBJ2-2, with TRBD2 matching over 10 bases. The clonotype originates from a girl between 2 and 10 years old in good health and CMV-seropositive. Sequenced: PBMCs. CDR3 sequence: CAWSSSGRGTYTGELFF. DNA of the CDR3: TGTGCCTGGAGTTCTAGCGGGAGAGGAACCTACACCGGGGAGCTGTTTTTT.